This T cell receptor (beta chain) stems from a study of blood T cell repertoires in COVID-19 (dated by TCRdb to the early 2020s). About the study as a whole: The collaborator samples originated in the United States, Italy and Spain and spanned the acute and convalescent phases of COVID-19. The prospective study material was composed of cDNA or gDNA derived from T cells, B-cell-depleted T cells, or PBMCs. The dataset comprised deeply sampled blood TCRbeta repertoires from subjects exposed to, actively infected with, or recovered from COVID-19. A freely available public database, intended as a resource for researchers studying the immune response to SARS-CoV-2, is where the repertoires were released. The samples were drawn from the first 160 participants of the ongoing ImmuneRACE study and from over a thousand subjects provided by 6 global collaborators. The sample metadata nearly always contained a de-identified subject ID, COVID-19 status, age in years and sex. Where available, HLA class I and class II types were taken from metadata supplied by the sample provider and were not determined by assay-based typing.

What the research found in general, with its limitations: The quantity of clinical and demographic metadata differed by source and by participant and was supplied without curation.

One collaborating source in Seattle enrolled patients while the patients were actively infected and followed the patients over time throughout the course of disease. Each collaborating institution followed its own protocols to collect whole blood in K2EDTA tubes. For TCRbeta analysis, collaborators shipped samples in one of three forms: frozen whole blood, isolated PBMCs, or DNA extracted from either of those sample types. CDR1 and CDR2 (SEHNR, FQNEAQ) derive from the germline V gene (reference sequence). The cysteine opens and the phenylalanine closes a CDR3 of 15 amino acids. Only the CDR3 DNA stays, 45 bases, in frame from base 1. V is reduced by 5 bases and J by 1 base, leaving a spacing of 14 bases between them. The immunoSEQ Assay, a bias-controlled multiplex PCR, was used to amplify TCRbeta CDR3 regions from genomic DNA. Concerning the study's data processing: Nucleated cell counts per sample were estimated from amplification of reference gene primers within the assay. Sequence reads were collapsed and filtered to measure the absolute abundance of every unique TCRbeta CDR3 rearrangement. For each sample, productive Simpson clonality was calculated as the square root of Simpson's diversity index across productive rearrangements. TCRdb obtained this table from immuneACCESS and retained in-frame rearrangements with V and J assigned. These tables miss some clones; where compared with another copy, unresolved V genes account for less than half of the shortfall, and the remainder is unexplained. V, J and clone size derive from that table, while D and trimming were established from the DNA sequence. This sample is represented by 350,000 to 500,000 clones; 70% to 90% of them were singletons. The top ten constitute 0.75% to 0.85% of the sample.

Concerning this clone: No cognate antigen has been identified for it. Qualities for individual bases were not recorded, and no much larger clone is one base off.

The chain uses TRBV7-9 and TRBJ1-1; confidence is insufficient to name the D gene. Sequenced sample: peripheral blood. The TCR was taken from a man between 18 and 35 years old with COVID-19, enrolled during active disease. This receptor has the CDR3 CASSEDTITNTEAFF. The base sequence is TGTGCCAGCAGCGAAGACACAATAACGAACACTGAAGCTTTCTTT.